This is a list of T cell receptor beta chains from one sample in a study of T cells after yellow fever vaccination. TCRdb re-derived calls from the 5' RACE reads in MiXCR, one entry per CDR3 protein. The table includes 300,000 to 450,000 distinct CDR3 sequences, 8% to 9.5% detected once. The sequencing used PBMCs, collected approximately 47 days after the first yellow fever vaccination. These receptor sequences come from a man between 18 and 35 years old who received the YFV17D yellow fever vaccine. Each CDR3 is given with its conserved first and last residue. The D gene is left open where the match is weak. A clone size is listed for some rows: how often the clone was seen (once, few, many), or a class if it is expanded.

d_call	clone_size	j_call	v_call	cdr3_aa	cdr3_nt
.	few	TRBJ1-5	TRBV3-1	CASSQDSVSQPQHF	TGTGCCAGCAGCCAAGACAGCGTGAGTCAGCCCCAGCATTTT
.	many	TRBJ1-1	TRBV12-3/TRBV12-4	CASSYGVNTEAFF	TGTGCCAGCAGCTACGGGGTGAACACTGAAGCTTTCTTT
.	few	TRBJ2-2	TRBV9	CASSVDFRRGSRELFF	TGTGCCAGCAGCGTAGACTTCCGGAGGGGTAGTCGGGAGCTGTTTTTT
.	.	TRBJ1-4	TRBV7-2	CASRGTDLIEKLFF	TGTGCCAGCAGGGGGACCGACCTAATTGAAAAACTGTTTTTT
.	few	TRBJ1-6	TRBV20-1	CSARDPRDRHNSPLHF	TGCAGTGCTAGGGACCCCCGAGACAGACATAATTCACCCCTCCACTTT
TRBD2	.	TRBJ2-3	TRBV19	CASSIATSVDTQYF	TGTGCCAGTAGTATAGCCACTAGCGTGGATACGCAGTATTTT
.	.	TRBJ2-7	TRBV4-2	CASSHTGGQTTYEQYF	TGTGCCAGCAGCCATACGGGGGGACAGACCACCTACGAGCAGTACTTC
.	.	TRBJ1-2	TRBV5-6	CASSRIDRETPYGYTF	TGTGCCAGCAGCCGTATCGATCGGGAGACACCCTATGGCTACACCTTC
.	few	TRBJ1-1	TRBV20-1	CSAGGGGGWEAFF	TGCAGTGCTGGAGGAGGAGGGGGTTGGGAAGCTTTCTTT
.	.	TRBJ1-3	TRBV10-3	CAISVGPRSGNTIYF	TGTGCCATCAGTGTGGGGCCGCGCTCTGGAAACACCATATATTTT
TRBD1	few	TRBJ1-6	TRBV27	CASSASSDRGYNSPLHF	TGTGCCAGCAGTGCTTCCAGTGACAGGGGCTATAATTCACCCCTCCACTTT
.	few	TRBJ2-3	TRBV27	CASRPGVDSDTQYF	TGTGCCAGCCGCCCCGGGGTTGATTCGGATACGCAGTATTTT
.	.	TRBJ2-1	TRBV6-5	CASSYPTGGEGEQFF	TGTGCCAGCAGTTACCCAACCGGCGGGGAAGGGGAGCAGTTCTTC
.	few	TRBJ2-1	TRBV4-1	CASSQVGQRNEQFF	TGCGCCAGCAGCCAAGTAGGACAGCGGAATGAGCAGTTCTTC
.	few	TRBJ1-1	TRBV29-1	CSVLTPTEAFF	TGCAGCGTCCTCACCCCCACTGAAGCTTTCTTT
TRBD2	.	TRBJ2-1	TRBV7-9	CASSPLAGLNNEQFF	TGTGCCAGCAGCCCCCTAGCGGGATTAAACAATGAGCAGTTCTTC
.	.	TRBJ2-5	TRBV18	CASSPDPVETQYF	TGTGCCAGCTCACCAGACCCCGTTGAGACCCAGTACTTC
.	many	TRBJ1-2	TRBV12-3/TRBV12-4	CASTKSLYGYTF	TGTGCCAGCACTAAGAGTCTCTATGGCTACACCTTC
TRBD2	.	TRBJ2-3	TRBV20-1	CSKLAGGRADTQYF	TGCAGTAAACTAGCGGGGGGGCGGGCAGATACGCAGTATTTT
.	few	TRBJ1-6	TRBV5-1	CASSLSSAINSPLHF	TGCGCCAGCAGCTTGTCCTCCGCTATCAATTCACCCCTCCACTTT
.	few	TRBJ1-1	TRBV5-1	CASSRVGAFTEAFF	TGCGCCAGCAGCCGCGTTGGAGCATTCACTGAAGCTTTCTTT
.	few	TRBJ2-5	TRBV2	CASRWGIQETQYF	TGTGCCAGCAGATGGGGAATTCAAGAGACCCAGTACTTC
.	.	TRBJ2-1	TRBV15	CATSRDGSESSSYNEQFF	TGTGCCACCAGCAGAGATGGTTCAGAATCAAGCTCCTACAATGAGCAGTTCTTC
TRBD1	many	TRBJ2-5	TRBV12-3/TRBV12-4	CASSRFGQGEETQYF	TGTGCCAGCAGCCGTTTCGGACAGGGGGAAGAGACCCAGTACTTC
TRBD1	.	TRBJ2-2	TRBV5-1	CASSPNSGQGGSGELFF	TGCGCCAGCAGCCCTAACTCGGGACAGGGCGGATCCGGGGAGCTGTTTTTT
.	.	TRBJ2-1	TRBV2	CASALFQGPNEQFF	TGTGCCAGCGCTTTATTTCAGGGTCCGAATGAGCAGTTCTTC
.	few	TRBJ2-1	TRBV29-1	CSVALILEHNEQFF	TGCAGCGTTGCTCTCATTCTAGAACACAATGAGCAGTTCTTC
.	.	TRBJ2-1	TRBV7-2	CASSTDWRGSSYNEQFF	TGTGCCAGCAGCACTGATTGGAGGGGCTCATCCTACAATGAGCAGTTCTTC
TRBD1	many	TRBJ2-4	TRBV9	CASSATGKNIQYF	TGTGCCAGCAGCGCGACAGGGAAAAACATTCAGTACTTC
TRBD1	many	TRBJ2-5	TRBV5-1	CASSLGTGGKTQYF	TGCGCCAGCAGCTTGGGAACAGGGGGGAAGACCCAGTACTTC
TRBD1	many	TRBJ2-5	TRBV10-2	CASSDRDRGGETQYF	TGCGCCAGCAGCGACAGGGACAGGGGAGGAGAGACCCAGTACTTC
TRBD2	.	TRBJ2-7	TRBV20-1	CSATISGTSGREGYEQYF	TGCAGTGCGACCATCTCCGGGACTAGCGGGAGGGAGGGCTACGAGCAGTACTTC
.	.	TRBJ1-2	TRBV12-5	CASASTAAYGYTF	TGTGCTAGTGCCTCCACAGCCGCCTATGGCTACACCTTC
.	.	TRBJ2-3	TRBV7-6	CASSRRSTTDTQYF	TGTGCCAGCAGCCGACGGAGTACCACAGATACGCAGTATTTT
.	few	TRBJ2-3	TRBV9	CASSVLPGTDTQYF	TGTGCCAGCAGCGTGCTTCCGGGCACAGATACGCAGTATTTT
.	many	TRBJ2-3	TRBV5-1	CASSLTSHTGDTQYF	TGCGCCAGCAGTTTGACCTCTCACACCGGGGATACGCAGTATTTT
.	few	TRBJ2-3	TRBV29-1	CSVEDLHDTQYF	TGCAGCGTTGAAGATCTTCACGATACGCAGTATTTT
TRBD2	.	TRBJ2-2	TRBV28	CASSASTGGTGELFF	TGTGCCAGCAGTGCCTCAACGGGGGGCACCGGGGAGCTGTTTTTT
.	many	TRBJ2-5	TRBV11-2	CASSLGKTYRTSLQETQYF	TGTGCCAGCAGCTTAGGGAAGACTTACAGAACGTCCCTCCAAGAGACCCAGTACTTC
.	few	TRBJ1-1	TRBV7-9	CASSPGTGKFNTEAFF	TGTGCCAGCAGCCCCGGGACGGGTAAATTCAACACTGAAGCTTTCTTT
TRBD1	many	TRBJ2-1	TRBV10-2	CATRDREDLYNEQFF	TGCGCCACCAGGGACAGGGAAGATTTATACAATGAGCAGTTCTTC
.	few	TRBJ2-2	TRBV4-3	CASSQETGKAGELFF	TGCGCCAGCAGCCAAGAAACGGGGAAGGCCGGGGAGCTGTTTTTT
TRBD2	few	TRBJ2-5	TRBV5-6	CASSLVRGSTLETQYF	TGTGCCAGCAGCCTGGTGCGGGGGTCTACCCTAGAGACCCAGTACTTC
.	many	TRBJ2-7	TRBV5-6	CASSWVARTTVYEQYF	TGTGCCAGCAGCTGGGTGGCGCGCACAACGGTCTACGAGCAGTACTTC
.	few	TRBJ2-3	TRBV6-2/TRBV6-3	CASSYLATADTQYF	TGTGCCAGCAGTTACTTGGCGACAGCAGATACGCAGTATTTT
.	few	TRBJ1-5	TRBV10-3	CAISEAALKGGNQPQHF	TGTGCCATCAGTGAGGCGGCCCTAAAAGGAGGCAATCAGCCCCAGCATTTT
.	few	TRBJ1-5	TRBV10-3	CATRSDNSNQPQHF	TGTGCCACACGGTCCGACAATAGCAATCAGCCCCAGCATTTT
.	many	TRBJ1-5	TRBV20-1	CSARDSSNQPQHF	TGCAGTGCTAGAGACAGCTCCAATCAGCCCCAGCATTTT
.	.	TRBJ2-3	TRBV4-3	CASSQGLPVTDTQYF	TGCGCCAGCAGCCAAGGACTACCGGTCACAGATACGCAGTATTTT
.	.	TRBJ2-5	TRBV5-1	CASSYDKTQYF	TGCGCCAGCAGCTATGACAAGACCCAGTACTTC
.	few	TRBJ1-5	TRBV6-2/TRBV6-3	CASSWAGRQPQHF	TGTGCCAGCAGTTGGGCAGGGAGGCAGCCCCAGCATTTT
.	.	TRBJ1-1	TRBV10-3	CAISPVGGDSEAFF	TGTGCCATCAGCCCAGTCGGGGGGGACTCTGAAGCTTTCTTT
TRBD1	.	TRBJ2-2	TRBV5-4	CASSPGSGQGYTGELFF	TGTGCCAGCAGCCCTGGGTCGGGACAGGGGTACACCGGGGAGCTGTTTTTT
TRBD1	.	TRBJ1-5	TRBV7-2	CASSQGGQGNPQHF	TGTGCCAGCAGCCAAGGGGGACAGGGCAATCCCCAGCATTTT
.	few	TRBJ2-1	TRBV3-1	CASSRARDSYNEQFF	TGTGCCAGCAGCCGAGCCAGGGACTCCTACAATGAGCAGTTCTTC